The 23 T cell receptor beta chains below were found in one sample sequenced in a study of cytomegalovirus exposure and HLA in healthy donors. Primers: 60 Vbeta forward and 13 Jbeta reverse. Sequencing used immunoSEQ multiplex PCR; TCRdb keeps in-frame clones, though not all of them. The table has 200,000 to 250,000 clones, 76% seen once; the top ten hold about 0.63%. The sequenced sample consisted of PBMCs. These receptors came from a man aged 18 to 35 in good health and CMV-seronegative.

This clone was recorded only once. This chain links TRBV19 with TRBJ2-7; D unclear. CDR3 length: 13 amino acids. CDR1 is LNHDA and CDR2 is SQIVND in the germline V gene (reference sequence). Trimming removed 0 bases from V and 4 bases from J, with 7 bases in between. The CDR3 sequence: CASSIDQFYEQYF. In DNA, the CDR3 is TGTGCCAGTAGTATAGATCAGTTTTACGAGCAGTACTTC.

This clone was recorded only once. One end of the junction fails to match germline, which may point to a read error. The CDR3 reads CASSLSHGAGWIF. In DNA form, the CDR3 reads TGTGCCAGCAGTTTGTCCCATGGGGCAGGGTGGATCTTC. J is TRBJ2-1 and V is TRBV27; maybe TRBD1 (5 bases). CDR1 and CDR2 (germline): MNHEY, SMNVEV (reference sequence). This CDR3 is built from 13 residues.

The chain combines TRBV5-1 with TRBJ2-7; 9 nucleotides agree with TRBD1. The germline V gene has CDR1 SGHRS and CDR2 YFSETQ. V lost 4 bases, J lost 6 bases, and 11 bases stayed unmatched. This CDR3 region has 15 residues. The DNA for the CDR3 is TGCGCCAGCAGCCGAGCGGGACAGGGAGGCGGCGAGCAGTACTTC. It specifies CASSRAGQGGGEQYF. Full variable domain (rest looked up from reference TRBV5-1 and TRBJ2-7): KAGVTQTPRYLIKTRGQQVTLSCSPISGHRSVSWYQQTPGQGLQFLFEYFSETQRNKGNFPGRFSGRQFSNSRSEMNVSTLELGDSALYLCASSRAGQGGGEQYFGPGTRLTVT.

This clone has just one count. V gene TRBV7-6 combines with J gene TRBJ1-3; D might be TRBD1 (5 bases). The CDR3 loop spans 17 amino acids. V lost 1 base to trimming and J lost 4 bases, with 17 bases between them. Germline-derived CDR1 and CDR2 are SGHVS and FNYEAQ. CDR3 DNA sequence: TGTGCCAGCAGCTTAGTAGGCCGGGGACTTTCAGGAAACACCATATATTTT. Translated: CASSLVGRGLSGNTIYF. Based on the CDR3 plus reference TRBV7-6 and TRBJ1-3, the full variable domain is GAGVSQSPRYKVTKRGQDVALRCDPISGHVSLYWYRQALGQGPEFLTYFNYEAQQDKSGLPNDRFSAERPEGSISTLTIQRTEQRDSAMYRCASSLVGRGLSGNTIYFGEGSWLTVV.

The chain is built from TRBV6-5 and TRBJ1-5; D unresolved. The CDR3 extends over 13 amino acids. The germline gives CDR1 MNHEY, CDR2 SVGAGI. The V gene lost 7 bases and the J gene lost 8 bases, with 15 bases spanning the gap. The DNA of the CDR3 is TGTGCCAGCAACGAGCCTCCGGCGGAGCCCCAGCATTTT. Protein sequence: CASNEPPAEPQHF.

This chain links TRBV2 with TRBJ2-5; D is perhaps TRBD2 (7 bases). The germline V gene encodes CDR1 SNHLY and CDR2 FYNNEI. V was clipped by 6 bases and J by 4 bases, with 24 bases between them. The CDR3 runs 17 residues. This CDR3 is CASRRGWDGGGPETQYF. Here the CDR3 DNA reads TGTGCCAGCAGGAGGGGGTGGGATGGGGGAGGGCCAGAGACCCAGTACTTC.

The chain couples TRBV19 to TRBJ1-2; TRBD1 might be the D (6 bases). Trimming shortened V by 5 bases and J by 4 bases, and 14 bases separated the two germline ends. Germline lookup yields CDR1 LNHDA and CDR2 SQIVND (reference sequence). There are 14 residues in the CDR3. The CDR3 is CASSFETGLYGYTF. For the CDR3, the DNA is TGTGCCAGTAGTTTCGAGACAGGCCTCTATGGCTACACCTTC. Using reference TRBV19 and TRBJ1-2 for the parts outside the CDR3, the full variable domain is DGGITQSPKYLFRKEGQNVTLSCEQNLNHDAMYWYRQDPGQGLRLIYYSQIVNDFQKGDIAEGYSVSREKKESFPLTVTSAQKNPTAFYLCASSFETGLYGYTFGSGTRLTVV.

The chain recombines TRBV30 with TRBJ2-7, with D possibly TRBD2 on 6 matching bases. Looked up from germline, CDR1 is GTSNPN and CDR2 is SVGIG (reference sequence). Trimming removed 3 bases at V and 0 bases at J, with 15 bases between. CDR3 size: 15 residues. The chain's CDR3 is CAWRGGPSSSYEQYF. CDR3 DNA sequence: TGTGCCTGGAGGGGAGGACCGTCAAGCTCCTACGAGCAGTACTTC.

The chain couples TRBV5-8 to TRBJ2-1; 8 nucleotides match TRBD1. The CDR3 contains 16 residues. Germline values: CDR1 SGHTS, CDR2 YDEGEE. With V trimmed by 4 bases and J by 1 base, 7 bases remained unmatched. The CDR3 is CASSPRQGYSYNEQFF. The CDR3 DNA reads TGTGCCAGCAGCCCCCGACAGGGGTATTCCTACAATGAGCAGTTCTTC.

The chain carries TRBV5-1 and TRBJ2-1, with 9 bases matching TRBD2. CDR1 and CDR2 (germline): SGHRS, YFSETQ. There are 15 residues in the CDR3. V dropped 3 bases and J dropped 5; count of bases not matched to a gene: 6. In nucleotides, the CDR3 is TGCGCCAGCAGCTCCTCGGCGGGAGGGAACAATGAGCAGTTCTTC. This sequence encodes CASSSSAGGNNEQFF. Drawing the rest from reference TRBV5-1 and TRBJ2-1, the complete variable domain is KAGVTQTPRYLIKTRGQQVTLSCSPISGHRSVSWYQQTPGQGLQFLFEYFSETQRNKGNFPGRFSGRQFSNSRSEMNVSTLELGDSALYLCASSSSAGGNNEQFFGPGTRLTVL.

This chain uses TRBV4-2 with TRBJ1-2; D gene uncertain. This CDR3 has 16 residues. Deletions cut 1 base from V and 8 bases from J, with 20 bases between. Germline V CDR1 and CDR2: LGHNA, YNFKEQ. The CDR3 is CASSQGTQGARSGYTF. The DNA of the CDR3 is TGTGCCAGCAGCCAAGGAACACAAGGAGCTAGGAGCGGCTACACCTTC.

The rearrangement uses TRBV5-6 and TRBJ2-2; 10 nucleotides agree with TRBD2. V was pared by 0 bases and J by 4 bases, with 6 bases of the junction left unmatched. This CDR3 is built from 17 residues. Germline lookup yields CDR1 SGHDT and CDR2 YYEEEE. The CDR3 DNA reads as TGTGCCAGCAGCTTGGCCAAACTAGCGGGAATCACCGGGGAGCTGTTTTTT. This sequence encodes CASSLAKLAGITGELFF.

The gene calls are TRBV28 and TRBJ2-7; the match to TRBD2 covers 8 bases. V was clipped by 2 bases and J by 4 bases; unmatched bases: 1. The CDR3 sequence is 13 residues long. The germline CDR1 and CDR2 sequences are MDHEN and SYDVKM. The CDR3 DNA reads TGTGCCAGCAGTTTAGGCGGGAGGTACGAGCAGTACTTC. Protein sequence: CASSLGGRYEQYF. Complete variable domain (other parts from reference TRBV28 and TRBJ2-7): DVKVTQSSRYLVKRTGEKVFLECVQDMDHENMFWYRQDPGLGLRLIYFSYDVKMKEKGDIPEGYSVSREKKERFSLILESASTNQTSMYLCASSLGGRYEQYFGPGTRLTVT.

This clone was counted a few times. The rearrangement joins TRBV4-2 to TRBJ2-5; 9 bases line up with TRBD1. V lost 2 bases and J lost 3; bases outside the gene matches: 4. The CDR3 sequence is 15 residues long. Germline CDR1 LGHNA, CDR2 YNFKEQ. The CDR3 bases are TGTGCCAGCAGCCAATCGGACAGGGGAGAAGAGACCCAGTACTTC. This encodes CASSQSDRGEETQYF.

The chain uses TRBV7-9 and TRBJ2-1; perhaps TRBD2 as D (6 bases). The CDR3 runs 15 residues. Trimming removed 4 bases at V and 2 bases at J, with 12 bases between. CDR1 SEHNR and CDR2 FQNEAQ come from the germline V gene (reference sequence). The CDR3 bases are TGTGCCAGCAGCTCCCGGGACTCGACCTACAATGAGCAGTTCTTC. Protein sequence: CASSSRDSTYNEQFF. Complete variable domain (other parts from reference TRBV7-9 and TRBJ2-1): DTGVSQNPRHKITKRGQNVTFRCDPISEHNRLYWYRQTLGQGPEFLTYFQNEAQLEKSRLLSDRFSAERPKGSFSTLEIQRTEQGDSAMYLCASSSRDSTYNEQFFGPGTRLTVL.

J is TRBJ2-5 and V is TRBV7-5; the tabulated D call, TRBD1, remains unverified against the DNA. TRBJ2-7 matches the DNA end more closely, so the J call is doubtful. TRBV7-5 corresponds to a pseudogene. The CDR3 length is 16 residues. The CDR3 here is CARSFKIGTGGYEQYF. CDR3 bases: TGTGCCAGAAGCTTTAAAATCGGGACAGGGGGCTACGAGCAGTACTTC.

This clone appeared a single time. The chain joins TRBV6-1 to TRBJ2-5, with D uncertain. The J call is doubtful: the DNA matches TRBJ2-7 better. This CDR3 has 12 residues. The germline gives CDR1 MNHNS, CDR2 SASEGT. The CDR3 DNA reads TGTGCCAGCAGTGAAGCTAACTACGAGCAGTACTTC. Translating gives CASSEANYEQYF.

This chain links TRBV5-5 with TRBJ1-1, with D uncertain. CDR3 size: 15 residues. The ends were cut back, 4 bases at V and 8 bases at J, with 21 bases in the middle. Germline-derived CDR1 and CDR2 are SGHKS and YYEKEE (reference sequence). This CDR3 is CASSDLPADRSEAFF. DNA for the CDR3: TGTGCCAGCAGCGATCTTCCGGCAGACCGGAGCGAAGCTTTCTTT.

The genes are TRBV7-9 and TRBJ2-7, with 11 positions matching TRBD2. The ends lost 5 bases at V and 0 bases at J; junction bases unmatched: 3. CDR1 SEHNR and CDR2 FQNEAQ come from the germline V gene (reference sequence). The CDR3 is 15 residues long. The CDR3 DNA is TGTGCCAGCAGCAGACTAGCGGGACTCTCCTACGAGCAGTACTTC. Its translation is CASSRLAGLSYEQYF.

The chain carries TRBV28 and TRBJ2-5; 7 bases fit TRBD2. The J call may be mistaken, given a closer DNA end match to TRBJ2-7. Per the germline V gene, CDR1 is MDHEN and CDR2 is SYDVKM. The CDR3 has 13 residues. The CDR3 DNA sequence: TGTGCCAGCAGTTTATTACGGGGGGTCGAGCAGTACTTC. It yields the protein CASSLLRGVEQYF.

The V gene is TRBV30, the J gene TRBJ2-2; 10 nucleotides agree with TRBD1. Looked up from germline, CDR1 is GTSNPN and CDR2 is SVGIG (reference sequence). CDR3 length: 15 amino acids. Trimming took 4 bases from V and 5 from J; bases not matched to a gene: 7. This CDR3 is CAWKRQGAGTGELFF. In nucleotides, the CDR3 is TGTGCCTGGAAAAGACAGGGGGCAGGAACCGGGGAGCTGTTTTTT.

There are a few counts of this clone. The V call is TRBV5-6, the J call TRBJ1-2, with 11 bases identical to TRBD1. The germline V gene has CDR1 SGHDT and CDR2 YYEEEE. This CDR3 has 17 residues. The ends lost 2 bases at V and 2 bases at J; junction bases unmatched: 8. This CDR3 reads CASSFQIGTGGNYGYTF. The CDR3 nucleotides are TGTGCCAGCAGCTTCCAAATCGGGACAGGGGGGAACTATGGCTACACCTTC.

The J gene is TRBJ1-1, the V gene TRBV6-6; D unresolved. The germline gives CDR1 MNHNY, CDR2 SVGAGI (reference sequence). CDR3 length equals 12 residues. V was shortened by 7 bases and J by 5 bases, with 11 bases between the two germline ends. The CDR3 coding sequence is TGTGCCAGCACCCCCTCTCTGACTGAAGCTTTCTTT. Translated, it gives CASTPSLTEAFF.